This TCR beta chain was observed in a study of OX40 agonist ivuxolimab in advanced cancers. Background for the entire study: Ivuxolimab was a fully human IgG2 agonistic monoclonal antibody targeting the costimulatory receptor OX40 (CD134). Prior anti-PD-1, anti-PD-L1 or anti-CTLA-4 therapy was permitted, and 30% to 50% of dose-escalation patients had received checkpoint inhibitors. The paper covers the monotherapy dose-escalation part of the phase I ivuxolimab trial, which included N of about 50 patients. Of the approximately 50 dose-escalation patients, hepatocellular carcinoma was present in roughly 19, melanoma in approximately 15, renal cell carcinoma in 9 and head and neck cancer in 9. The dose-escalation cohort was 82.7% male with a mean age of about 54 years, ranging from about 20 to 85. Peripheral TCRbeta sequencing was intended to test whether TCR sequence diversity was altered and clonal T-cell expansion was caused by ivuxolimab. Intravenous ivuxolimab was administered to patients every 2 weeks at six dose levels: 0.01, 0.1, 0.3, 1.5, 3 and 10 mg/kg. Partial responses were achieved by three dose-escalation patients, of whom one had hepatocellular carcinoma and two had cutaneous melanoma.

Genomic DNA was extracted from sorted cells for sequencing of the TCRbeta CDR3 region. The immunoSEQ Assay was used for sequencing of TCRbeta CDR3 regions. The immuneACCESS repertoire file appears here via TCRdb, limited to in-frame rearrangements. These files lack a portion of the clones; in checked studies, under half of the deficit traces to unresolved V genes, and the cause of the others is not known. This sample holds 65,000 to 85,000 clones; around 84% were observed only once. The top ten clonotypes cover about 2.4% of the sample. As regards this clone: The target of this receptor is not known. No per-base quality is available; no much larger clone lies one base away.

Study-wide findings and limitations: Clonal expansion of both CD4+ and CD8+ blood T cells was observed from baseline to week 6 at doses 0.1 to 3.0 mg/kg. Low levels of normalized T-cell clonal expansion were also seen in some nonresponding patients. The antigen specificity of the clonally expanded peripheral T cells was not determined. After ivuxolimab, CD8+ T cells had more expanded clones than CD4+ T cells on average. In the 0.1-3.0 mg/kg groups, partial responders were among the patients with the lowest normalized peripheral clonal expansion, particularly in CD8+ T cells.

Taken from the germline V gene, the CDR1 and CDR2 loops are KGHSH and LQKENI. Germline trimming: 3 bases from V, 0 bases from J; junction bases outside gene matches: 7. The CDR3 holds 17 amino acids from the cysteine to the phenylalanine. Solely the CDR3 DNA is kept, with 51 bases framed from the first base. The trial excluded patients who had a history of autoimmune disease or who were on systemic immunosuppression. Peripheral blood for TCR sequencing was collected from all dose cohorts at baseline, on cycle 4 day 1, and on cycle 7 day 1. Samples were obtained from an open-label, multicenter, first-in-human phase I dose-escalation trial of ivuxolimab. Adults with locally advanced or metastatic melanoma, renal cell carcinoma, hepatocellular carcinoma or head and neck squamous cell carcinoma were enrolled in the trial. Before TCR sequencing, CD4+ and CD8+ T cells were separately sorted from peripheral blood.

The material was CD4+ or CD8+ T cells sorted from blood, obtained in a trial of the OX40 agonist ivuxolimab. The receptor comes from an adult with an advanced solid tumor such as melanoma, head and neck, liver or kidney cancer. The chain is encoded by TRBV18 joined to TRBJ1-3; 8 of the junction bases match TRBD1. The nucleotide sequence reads TGTGCCAGCTCACCTTATGGACAGGGCCCCTCTGGAAACACCATATATTTT. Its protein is CASSPYGQGPSGNTIYF.